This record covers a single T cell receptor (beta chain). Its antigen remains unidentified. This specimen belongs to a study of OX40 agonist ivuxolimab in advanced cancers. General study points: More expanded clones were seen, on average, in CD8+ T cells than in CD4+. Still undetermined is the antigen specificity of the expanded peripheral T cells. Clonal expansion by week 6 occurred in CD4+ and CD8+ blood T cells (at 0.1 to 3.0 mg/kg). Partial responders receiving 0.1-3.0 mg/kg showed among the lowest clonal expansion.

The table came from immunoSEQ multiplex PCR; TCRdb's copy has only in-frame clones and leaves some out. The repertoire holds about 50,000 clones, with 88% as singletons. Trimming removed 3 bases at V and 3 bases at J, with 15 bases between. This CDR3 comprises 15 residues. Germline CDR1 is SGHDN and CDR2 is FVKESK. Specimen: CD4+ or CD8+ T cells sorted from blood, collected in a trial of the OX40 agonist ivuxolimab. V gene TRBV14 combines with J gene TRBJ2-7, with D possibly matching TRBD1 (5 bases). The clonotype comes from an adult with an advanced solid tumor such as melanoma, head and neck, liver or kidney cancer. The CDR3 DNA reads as TGTGCCAGCAGCCAGTCGCAGGGCGCAATCTACGAGCAGTACTTC. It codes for CASSQSQGAIYEQYF.